The rows below give T cell receptor beta chains drawn from one sample of a study of T cell responses to AZD1222 COVID-19 vaccine. Clones were sequenced by immunoSEQ multiplex PCR, and TCRdb holds only the in-frame ones, with some missing. Here the sample spans around 180,000 clones, just under 90% being singletons. Sample: peripheral blood, taken on day 0 of AZD1222 vaccination. The receptors originated from an adult in good health. CDR3s include the opening cysteine and the closing phenylalanine or tryptophan. A D gene is named only where the DNA matches it firmly.

D gene: -; J gene: TRBJ2-7; V gene: TRBV10-3; CDR3 protein: CAIFYEQYF
D gene: -; J gene: TRBJ2-7; V gene: TRBV6-5; CDR3 protein: CASSYGRNSLEQYF
D gene: TRBD1; J gene: TRBJ2-5; V gene: TRBV3-1/TRBV3-2; CDR3 protein: CASSHRGHETQYF
D gene: -; J gene: TRBJ2-1; V gene: TRBV27; CDR3 protein: CASSLRQAATIKQFF
D gene: -; J gene: TRBJ2-1; V gene: TRBV5-8; CDR3 protein: CASSPGLRGYNEQFF
D gene: -; J gene: TRBJ2-7; V gene: TRBV3-1/TRBV3-2; CDR3 protein: CASSPQGGSGVMNEQYF
D gene: -; J gene: TRBJ1-1; V gene: TRBV28; CDR3 protein: CASSLPGRPVF
D gene: -; J gene: TRBJ2-5; V gene: TRBV30; CDR3 protein: CAWKGVGGETQYF
D gene: TRBD2; J gene: TRBJ2-3; V gene: TRBV9; CDR3 protein: CASSLSGTHSTDTQYF
D gene: TRBD1; J gene: TRBJ2-5; V gene: TRBV6-5; CDR3 protein: CATARGQVEQETQYF
D gene: TRBD1; J gene: TRBJ1-2; V gene: TRBV18; CDR3 protein: CASSPGMSGTGIALGYTF
D gene: TRBD2; J gene: TRBJ2-1; V gene: TRBV7-9; CDR3 protein: CASSPGTSGRAGEQFF
D gene: -; J gene: TRBJ2-2; V gene: TRBV5-6; CDR3 protein: CASSLLRGSAGELFF
D gene: -; J gene: TRBJ1-2; V gene: TRBV6-5; CDR3 protein: CAAGDFSINYGYTF
D gene: -; J gene: TRBJ2-1; V gene: TRBV27; CDR3 protein: CASSLGAGAFVNEQFF
D gene: -; J gene: TRBJ2-1; V gene: TRBV15; CDR3 protein: CATSRVAASRGNEQFF
D gene: -; J gene: TRBJ2-1; V gene: TRBV19; CDR3 protein: CASSETAGAVNEQFF
D gene: -; J gene: TRBJ1-2; V gene: TRBV6-5; CDR3 protein: CASSRGNYGYTF
D gene: TRBD2; J gene: TRBJ2-1; V gene: TRBV10-3; CDR3 protein: CAIHGGTKNEQFF
D gene: TRBD1; J gene: TRBJ1-2; V gene: TRBV6-5; CDR3 protein: CASSYMTGLGHGYTF
D gene: -; J gene: TRBJ2-5; V gene: TRBV7-2; CDR3 protein: CASSLGFQETQYF
D gene: TRBD1; J gene: TRBJ1-2; V gene: TRBV18; CDR3 protein: CASSPGIRGTGYTF
D gene: -; J gene: TRBJ2-7; V gene: TRBV19; CDR3 protein: CATLSGREQYF
D gene: -; J gene: TRBJ2-7; V gene: TRBV27; CDR3 protein: CASPLRLRSGPQGQYF
D gene: TRBD2; J gene: TRBJ2-5; V gene: TRBV28; CDR3 protein: CASSFALAGAQTQYF
D gene: -; J gene: TRBJ1-4; V gene: TRBV25-1; CDR3 protein: CASSEYGARGHEKLFF
D gene: TRBD2; J gene: TRBJ2-7; V gene: TRBV19; CDR3 protein: CASSHLAGEYEQYF
D gene: TRBD2; J gene: TRBJ2-7; V gene: TRBV28; CDR3 protein: CASSPGWAGGYEQYF
D gene: TRBD1; J gene: TRBJ1-6; V gene: TRBV7-2; CDR3 protein: CASSLQGVAYNSPLHF
D gene: TRBD1; J gene: TRBJ2-3; V gene: TRBV6-5; CDR3 protein: CASSYRTGKRTDTQYF
D gene: -; J gene: TRBJ1-5; V gene: TRBV11-2; CDR3 protein: CASSSDRNSNQPQHF
D gene: -; J gene: TRBJ2-1; V gene: TRBV28; CDR3 protein: CASSLYREKQFF
D gene: -; J gene: TRBJ1-2; V gene: TRBV6-5; CDR3 protein: CASSRSLPGYGYTF
D gene: -; J gene: TRBJ2-4; V gene: TRBV18; CDR3 protein: CASSPPGAGNIQYF
D gene: -; J gene: TRBJ1-2; V gene: TRBV10-3; CDR3 protein: CAISESRSQVGGYTF
D gene: -; J gene: TRBJ1-6; V gene: TRBV4-2; CDR3 protein: CASSQVAQFGDSPLHF
D gene: TRBD2; J gene: TRBJ2-1; V gene: TRBV19; CDR3 protein: CASSLAGGSYNEQFF
D gene: TRBD1; J gene: TRBJ1-6; V gene: TRBV27; CDR3 protein: CASSPHRDRGRSPLHF
D gene: -; J gene: TRBJ1-1; V gene: TRBV25-1; CDR3 protein: CASSGVGGFGTEAFF
D gene: TRBD1; J gene: TRBJ1-3; V gene: TRBV2; CDR3 protein: CASRGTDSGNTIYF
D gene: -; J gene: TRBJ1-5; V gene: TRBV28; CDR3 protein: CASSLSYSNQPQHF
D gene: -; J gene: TRBJ2-1; V gene: TRBV5-4; CDR3 protein: CASSATATSYNEQFF
D gene: -; J gene: TRBJ1-5; V gene: TRBV5-5; CDR3 protein: CASSATESNSNQPQHF
D gene: -; J gene: TRBJ1-1; V gene: TRBV24-1; CDR3 protein: CATSVRGGTEAFF
D gene: -; J gene: TRBJ1-1; V gene: TRBV6-5; CDR3 protein: CASSYSGTVNTEAFF
D gene: -; J gene: TRBJ1-5; V gene: TRBV28; CDR3 protein: CASSFFGRTDGYQPQHF
D gene: -; J gene: TRBJ2-6; V gene: TRBV30; CDR3 protein: CAWSVGGAGANVLTF
D gene: TRBD2; J gene: TRBJ2-1; V gene: TRBV6-5; CDR3 protein: CASSFSTSGHNEQFF
D gene: TRBD1; J gene: TRBJ2-2; V gene: TRBV5-1; CDR3 protein: CASRPQGDTGELFF
D gene: -; J gene: TRBJ2-5; V gene: TRBV2; CDR3 protein: CASRGDTETQYF
D gene: TRBD1; J gene: TRBJ2-5; V gene: TRBV2; CDR3 protein: CASAEAGTALRETQYF
D gene: -; J gene: TRBJ1-5; V gene: TRBV6-2/TRBV6-3; CDR3 protein: CASSYSGARQPQHF